This T cell receptor (beta chain) was sequenced during a study of T cell repertoires and HLA-DP antigens. Purity of the untouched CD4+ T cells was approximately 98%. Germline-derived CDR1 and CDR2 are DFQATT and SNEGSKA (reference sequence). The CDR3 loop spans 11 amino acids. Deletions cut 5 bases from V and 4 bases from J, with 7 bases between. Each pre-culture CD4+ sample aimed for 200,000 to 250,000 T cell genomes at deep resolution. Assay: immunoSEQ multiplex PCR; the TCRdb copy retains only in-frame clones and omits some. Altogether fewer than 75,000 clones are present, 80% being singletons, with the ten largest covering around 1.6%. Regarding this clone: Its antigen is still unknown.

Findings and limits, study-wide: Responder cells were total CD4+ cells with a HeLa antigen-presenting system. Naive and memory CD4+ cells were analysed together, not apart.

What was sequenced was CD4+ T cells from PBMCs. The clonotype originates from a man aged 55 to 70 in good health and CMV-seronegative. V and J are TRBV20-1 and TRBJ2-3; D remains unclear. CDR3 in DNA: TGCAGTGCTTTGCTAGCAGATACGCAGTATTTT. It specifies CSALLADTQYF.